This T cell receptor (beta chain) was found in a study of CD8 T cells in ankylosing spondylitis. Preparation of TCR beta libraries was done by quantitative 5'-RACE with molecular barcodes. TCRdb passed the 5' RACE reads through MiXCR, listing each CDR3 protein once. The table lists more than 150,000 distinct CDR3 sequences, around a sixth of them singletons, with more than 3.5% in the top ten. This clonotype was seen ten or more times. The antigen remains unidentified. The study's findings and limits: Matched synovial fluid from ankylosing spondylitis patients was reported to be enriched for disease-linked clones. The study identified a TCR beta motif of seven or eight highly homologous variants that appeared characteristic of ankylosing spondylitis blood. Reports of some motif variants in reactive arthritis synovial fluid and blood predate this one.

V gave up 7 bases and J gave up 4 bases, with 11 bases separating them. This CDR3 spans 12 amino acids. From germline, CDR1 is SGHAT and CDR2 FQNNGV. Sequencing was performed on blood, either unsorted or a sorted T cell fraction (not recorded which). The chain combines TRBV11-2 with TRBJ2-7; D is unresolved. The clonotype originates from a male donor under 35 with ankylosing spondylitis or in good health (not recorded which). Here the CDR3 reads CASTVSHYEQYF. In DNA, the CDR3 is TGTGCCAGCACCGTAAGTCATTACGAGCAGTACTTC.